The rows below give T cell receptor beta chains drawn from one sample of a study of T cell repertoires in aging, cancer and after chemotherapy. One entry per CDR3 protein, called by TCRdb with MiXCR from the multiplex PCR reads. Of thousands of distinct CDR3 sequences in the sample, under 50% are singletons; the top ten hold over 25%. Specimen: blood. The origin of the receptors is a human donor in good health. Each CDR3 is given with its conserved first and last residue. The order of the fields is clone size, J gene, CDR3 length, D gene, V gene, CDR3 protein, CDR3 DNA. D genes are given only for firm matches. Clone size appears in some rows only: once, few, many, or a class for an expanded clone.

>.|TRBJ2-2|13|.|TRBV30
CAWRFSVNGELFF
TGTGCCTGGAGGTTTAGCGTCAACGGGGAGCTGTTTTTT
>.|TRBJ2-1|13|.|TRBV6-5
CASRGASYNEQFF
TGTGCCAGTCGGGGGGCCTCCTACAATGAGCAGTTCTTC
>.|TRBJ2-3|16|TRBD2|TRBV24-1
CATSDLGLAVTDTQYF
TGTGCCACCAGTGATTTGGGCCTAGCGGTCACAGATACGCAGTATTTT
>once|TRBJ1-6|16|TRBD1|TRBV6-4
CASSLGQPPRISPLHF
TGTGCCAGCAGTTTGGGACAGCCCCCCAGAATTTCGCCCCTCCACTTT
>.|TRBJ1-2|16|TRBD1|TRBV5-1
CASSFLRQGTNYGYTF
TGCGCCAGCAGCTTCCTCAGACAGGGGACAAACTATGGCTACACCTTC
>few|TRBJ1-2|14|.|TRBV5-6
CASSWRRGRHGYTF
TGTGCCAGCAGCTGGCGGAGAGGACGGCATGGCTACACCTTC
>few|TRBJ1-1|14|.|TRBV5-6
CASSFGRVGTEAFF
TGTGCCAGCAGCTTTGGCAGGGTAGGCACTGAAGCTTTCTTT
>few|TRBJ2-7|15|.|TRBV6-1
CASSEASRGVYEQYF
TGTGCCAGCAGTGAAGCCTCGAGGGGGGTCTACGAGCAGTACTTC
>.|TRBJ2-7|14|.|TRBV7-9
CASSPERGAYEQYF
TGTGCCAGCAGCCCGGAGAGGGGAGCCTACGAGCAGTACTTC
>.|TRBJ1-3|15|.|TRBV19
CASHHPWSSGNTIYF
TGTGCCAGTCACCACCCTTGGAGCTCTGGAAACACCATATATTTT
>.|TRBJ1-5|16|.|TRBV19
CASSMEGGMANQPQHF
TGTGCCAGTAGTATGGAGGGGGGCATGGCCAATCAGCCCCAGCATTTT
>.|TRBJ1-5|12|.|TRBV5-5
CASSVLNQPQHF
TGTGCCAGCAGCGTCCTCAATCAGCCCCAGCATTTT
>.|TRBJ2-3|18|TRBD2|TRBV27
CASSLGSLAVSSTDTQYF
TGTGCCAGCAGTTTAGGGTCTCTAGCGGTCTCTAGCACAGATACGCAGTATTTT
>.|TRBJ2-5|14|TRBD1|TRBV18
CASSPYRGHETQYF
TGTGCCAGCTCACCCTACAGGGGGCATGAGACCCAGTACTTC
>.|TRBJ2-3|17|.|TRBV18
CASSPPSSGGGTDTQYF
TGTGCCAGCTCACCACCGAGTTCCGGGGGCGGAACAGATACGCAGTATTTT
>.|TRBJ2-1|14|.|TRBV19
CASSQGHQYNEQFF
TGTGCCAGTAGTCAGGGTCATCAGTACAATGAGCAGTTCTTC
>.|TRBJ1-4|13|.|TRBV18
CATYGTSEEKLFF
TGTGCCACCTACGGGACCTCAGAGGAAAAACTGTTTTTT
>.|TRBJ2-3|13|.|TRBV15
CATQRGGTDTQYF
TGTGCCACTCAGCGAGGGGGCACAGATACGCAGTATTTT
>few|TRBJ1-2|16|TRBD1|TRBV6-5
CASSRRTGGAARGYTF
TGTGCCAGCAGTAGAAGGACAGGGGGCGCAGCACGAGGCTACACCTTC
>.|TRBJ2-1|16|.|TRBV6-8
CASSDVGGGAANEQFF
TGTGCCAGCAGTGATGTGGGGGGGGGGGCCGCCAATGAGCAGTTCTTC
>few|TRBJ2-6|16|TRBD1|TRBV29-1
CSAYAETGAGANVLTF
TGCAGCGCCTACGCCGAAACAGGGGCTGGGGCCAACGTCCTGACTTTC
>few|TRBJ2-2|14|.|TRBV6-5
CASSYSPPTGELFF
TGTGCCAGCAGTTACTCCCCCCCAACCGGGGAGCTGTTTTTT
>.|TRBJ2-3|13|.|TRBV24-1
CATSDLAADTQYF
TGTGCCACCAGTGATTTGGCAGCAGATACGCAGTATTTT
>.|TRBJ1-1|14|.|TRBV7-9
CASRSTGLYTEAFF
TGTGCCAGCAGATCTACAGGGCTTTACACTGAAGCTTTCTTT
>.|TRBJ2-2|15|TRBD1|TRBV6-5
CASSLQQGFTGELFF
TGTGCCAGCAGTCTTCAACAGGGGTTCACCGGGGAGCTGTTTTTT
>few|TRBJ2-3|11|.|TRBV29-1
CSVGGTDTQYF
TGCAGCGTTGGTGGGACAGATACGCAGTATTTT
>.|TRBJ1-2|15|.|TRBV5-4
CASSPRQESVYGYTF
TGTGCCAGCAGCCCGCGACAGGAATCCGTCTATGGCTACACCTTC
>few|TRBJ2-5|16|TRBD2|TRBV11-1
CASSLGVAGGPETQYF
TGTGCCAGCAGCTTAGGGGTAGCGGGGGGCCCAGAGACCCAGTACTTC
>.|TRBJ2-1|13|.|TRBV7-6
CASSPGPNYEQFF
TGTGCCAGCAGTCCGGGACCAAACTACGAGCAGTTCTTC
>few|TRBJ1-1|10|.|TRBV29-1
CSTRNTEAFF
TGCAGCACGAGGAACACTGAAGCTTTCTTT
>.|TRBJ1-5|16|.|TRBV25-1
CASSESGGRGNQPQHF
TGTGCCAGCAGTGAATCGGGAGGTCGTGGCAATCAGCCCCAGCATTTT
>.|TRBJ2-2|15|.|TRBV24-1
CATSDRYFNTGELFF
TGTGCCACCAGTGATCGATATTTCAACACCGGGGAGCTGTTTTTT
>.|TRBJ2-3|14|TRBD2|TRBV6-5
CASSQRGSTDTQYF
TGTGCCAGCAGTCAGCGGGGCAGCACAGATACGCAGTATTTT
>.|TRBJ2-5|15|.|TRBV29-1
CSVEDQDPSGETQYF
TGCAGCGTTGAAGATCAGGACCCCTCGGGGGAGACCCAGTACTTC
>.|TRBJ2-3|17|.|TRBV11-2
CASSPLSSPYRPDTQYF
TGTGCCAGCAGCCCACTAAGTTCTCCGTACCGGCCAGATACGCAGTATTTT
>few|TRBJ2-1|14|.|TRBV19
CASSKGGSYNEQFF
TGTGCCAGTAGCAAGGGGGGGTCCTACAATGAGCAGTTCTTC
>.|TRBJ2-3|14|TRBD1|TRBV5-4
CASSPGQGGDTQYF
TGTGCCAGCAGCCCGGGACAGGGGGGAGATACGCAGTATTTT
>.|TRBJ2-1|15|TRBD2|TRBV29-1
CSVETSGSSYNEQFF
TGCAGCGTTGAAACTAGCGGGAGCTCCTACAATGAGCAGTTCTTC
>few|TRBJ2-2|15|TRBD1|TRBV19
CASRWTGGRTGELFF
TGTGCCAGTAGGTGGACAGGGGGCCGAACCGGGGAGCTGTTTTTT
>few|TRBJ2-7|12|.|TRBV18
CASSEEVTEQYF
TGTGCCAGCTCGGAGGAGGTCACCGAGCAGTACTTC
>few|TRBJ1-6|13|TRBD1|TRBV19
CASQRQGGSPLHF
TGTGCCAGCCAACGACAGGGTGGGTCACCCCTCCACTTT
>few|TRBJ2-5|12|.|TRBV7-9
CASSLLAALEYF
TGTGCCAGCAGCTTATTAGCGGCCCTGGAGTACTTC
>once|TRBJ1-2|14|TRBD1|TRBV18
CASSPTGQDYGYTF
TGTGCCAGCTCTCCCACGGGACAGGACTATGGCTACACCTTC
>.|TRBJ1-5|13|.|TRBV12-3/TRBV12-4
CASSLMDNQPQHF
TGTGCCAGCAGTTTAATGGACAATCAGCCCCAGCATTTT
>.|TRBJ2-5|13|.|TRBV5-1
CASSLDRGETQYF
TGCGCCAGCAGCTTGGATAGGGGTGAGACCCAGTACTTC
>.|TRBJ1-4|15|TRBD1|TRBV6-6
CASSPTGATNEKLFF
TGTGCCAGCAGTCCAACAGGGGCAACTAATGAAAAACTGTTTTTT
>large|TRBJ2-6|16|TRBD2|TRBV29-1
CSTWGGRQDGANVLTF
TGCAGCACCTGGGGGGGTCGTCAGGACGGGGCCAACGTCCTGACTTTC
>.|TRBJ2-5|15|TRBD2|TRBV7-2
CASSFWGGEWETQYF
TGTGCCAGCAGCTTCTGGGGGGGGGAGTGGGAGACCCAGTACTTC
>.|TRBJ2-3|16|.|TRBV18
CASSPLSRGTTDTQYF
TGTGCCAGCTCACCACTTTCCAGGGGAACCACAGATACGCAGTATTTT
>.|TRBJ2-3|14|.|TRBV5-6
CASSYRVSFDTQYF
TGTGCCAGCAGCTACAGGGTATCGTTCGATACGCAGTATTTT
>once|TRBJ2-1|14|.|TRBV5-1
CASRGPGDSGEQFF
TGCGCCAGCAGGGGCCCTGGGGATTCGGGTGAGCAGTTCTTC
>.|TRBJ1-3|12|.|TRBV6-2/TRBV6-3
CASSFKRNTIYF
TGTGCCAGCAGTTTCAAAAGAAACACCATATATTTT
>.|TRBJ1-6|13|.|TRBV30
CAWSEQYNSPLHF
TGTGCCTGGAGTGAACAGTATAATTCACCCCTCCACTTT
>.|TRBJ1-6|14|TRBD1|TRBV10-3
CATQPGTGGSPLHF
TGTGCCACCCAACCCGGGACAGGGGGATCACCCCTCCACTTT
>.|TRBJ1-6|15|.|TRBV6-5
CASSPRGRGNSPLHF
TGTGCCAGCAGCCCACGGGGCCGGGGTAATTCACCCCTCCACTTT